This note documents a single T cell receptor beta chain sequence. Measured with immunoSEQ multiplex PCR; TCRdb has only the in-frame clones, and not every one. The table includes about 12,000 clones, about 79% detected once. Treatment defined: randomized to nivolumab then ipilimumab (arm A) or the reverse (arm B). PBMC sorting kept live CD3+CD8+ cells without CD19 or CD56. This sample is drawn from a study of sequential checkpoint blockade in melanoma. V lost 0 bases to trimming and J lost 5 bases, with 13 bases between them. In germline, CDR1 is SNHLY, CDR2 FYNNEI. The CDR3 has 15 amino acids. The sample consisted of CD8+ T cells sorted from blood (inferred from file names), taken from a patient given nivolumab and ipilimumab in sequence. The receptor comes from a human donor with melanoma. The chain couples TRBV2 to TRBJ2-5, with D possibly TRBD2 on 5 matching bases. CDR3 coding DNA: TGTGCCAGCAGTGAAGCGGAGAGGGAAGGGGAGACCCAGTACTTC. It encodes CASSEAEREGETQYF. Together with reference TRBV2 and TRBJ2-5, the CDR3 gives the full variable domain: EPEVTQTPSHQVTQMGQEVILRCVPISNHLYFYWYRQILGQKVEFLVSFYNNEISEKSEIFDDQFSVERPDGSNFTLKIRSTKLEDSAMYFCASSEAEREGETQYFGPGTRLLVL.